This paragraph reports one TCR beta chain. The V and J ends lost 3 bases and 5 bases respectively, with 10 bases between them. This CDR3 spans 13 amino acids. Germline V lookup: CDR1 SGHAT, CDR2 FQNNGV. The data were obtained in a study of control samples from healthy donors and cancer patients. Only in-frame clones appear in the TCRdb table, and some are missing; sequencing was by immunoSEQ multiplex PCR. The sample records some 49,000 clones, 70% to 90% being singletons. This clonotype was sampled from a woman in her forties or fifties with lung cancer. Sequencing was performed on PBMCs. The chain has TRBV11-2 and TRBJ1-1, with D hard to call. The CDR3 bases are TGTGCCAGCAGCTTGGAGGCGCCAACTGAAGCTTTCTTT. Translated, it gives CASSLEAPTEAFF.